At least ten counts were recorded for the clone carrying this T cell receptor (beta chain). Its antigen remains unidentified. The entry originates in a study of glioma-infiltrating T cells. Points from the study as a whole: CDR3 overlap between tissue and blood was very small.

Amplification of TCR alpha and beta CDR3 regions from RNA used iRepertoire nested multiplex PCR. One-step reverse transcription and amplification started from approximately 100-400 ng of tissue mRNA or PBMC total RNA. TCRdb processed the multiplex PCR reads anew with MiXCR; each CDR3 protein has one entry. The sample has approximately 89,000 distinct CDR3 sequences, 20% to 25% seen once. Sequenced input: glioma tissue, nonneoplastic brain tissue, or PBMCs (not recorded which). This receptor was taken from a human donor with low-grade glioma or glioblastoma, undergoing nonglioma brain surgery, or in good health (not recorded which).

CDR3 residues: CASSQGQSSTDTQYF. CDR3 DNA: TGTGCCAGCAGCCAGGGACAATCTAGCACAGATACGCAGTATTTT. This chain joins TRBV7-9 and TRBJ2-3; D is perhaps TRBD1 (6 bases). This CDR3 has 15 residues. V was trimmed by 5 bases and J by 0 bases, leaving 12 bases between them. CDR1 and CDR2 (germline): SEHNR, FQNEAQ (reference sequence).